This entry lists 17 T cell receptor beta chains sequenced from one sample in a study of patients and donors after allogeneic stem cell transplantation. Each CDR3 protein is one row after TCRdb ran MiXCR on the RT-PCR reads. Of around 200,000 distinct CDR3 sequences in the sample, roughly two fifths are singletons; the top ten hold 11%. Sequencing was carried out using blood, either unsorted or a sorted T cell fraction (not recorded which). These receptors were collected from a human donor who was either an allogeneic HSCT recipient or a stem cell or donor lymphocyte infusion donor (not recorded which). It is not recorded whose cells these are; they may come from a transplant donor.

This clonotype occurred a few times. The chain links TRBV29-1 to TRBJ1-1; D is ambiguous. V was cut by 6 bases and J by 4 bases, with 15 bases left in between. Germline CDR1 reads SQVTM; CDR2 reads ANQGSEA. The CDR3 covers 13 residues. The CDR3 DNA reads TGCAGCGTCACTCGGGATCAGGCCACTGAAGCTTTCTTT. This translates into CSVTRDQATEAFF.

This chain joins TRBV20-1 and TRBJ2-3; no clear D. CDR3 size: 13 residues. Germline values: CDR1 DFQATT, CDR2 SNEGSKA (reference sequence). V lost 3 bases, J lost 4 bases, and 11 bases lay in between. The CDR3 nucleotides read TGCAGTGCTAGGTTTAGCAGCGCAGATACGCAGTATTTT. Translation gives CSARFSSADTQYF.

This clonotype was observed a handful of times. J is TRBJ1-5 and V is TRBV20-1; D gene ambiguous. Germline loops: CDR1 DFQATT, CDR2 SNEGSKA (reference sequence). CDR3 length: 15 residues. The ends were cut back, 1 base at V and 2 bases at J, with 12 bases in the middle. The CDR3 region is CSARGPGWGNQPQHF. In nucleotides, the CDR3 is TGCAGTGCTAGAGGCCCGGGCTGGGGCAATCAGCCCCAGCATTTT.

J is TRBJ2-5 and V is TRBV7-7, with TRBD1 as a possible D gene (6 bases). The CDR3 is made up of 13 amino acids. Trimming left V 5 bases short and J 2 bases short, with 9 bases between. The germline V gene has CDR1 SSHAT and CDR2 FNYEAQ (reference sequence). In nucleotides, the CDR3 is TGTGCCAGCAGCCCAGGGGAACAAGAGACCCAGTACTTC. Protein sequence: CASSPGEQETQYF. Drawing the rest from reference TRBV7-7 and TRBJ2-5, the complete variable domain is GAGVSQSPRYKVTKRGQDVTLRCDPISSHATLYWYQQALGQGPEFLTYFNYEAQPDKSGLPSDRFSAERPEGSISTLTIQRTEQRDSAMYRCASSPGEQETQYFGPGTRLLVL.

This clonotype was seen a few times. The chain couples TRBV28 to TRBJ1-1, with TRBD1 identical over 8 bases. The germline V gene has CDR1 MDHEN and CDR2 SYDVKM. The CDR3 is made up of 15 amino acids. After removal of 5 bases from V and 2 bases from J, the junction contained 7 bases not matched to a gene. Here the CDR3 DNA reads TGTGCCAGCAGTCCCTGGACAGGGAAAAACACTGAAGCTTTCTTT. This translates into CASSPWTGKNTEAFF.

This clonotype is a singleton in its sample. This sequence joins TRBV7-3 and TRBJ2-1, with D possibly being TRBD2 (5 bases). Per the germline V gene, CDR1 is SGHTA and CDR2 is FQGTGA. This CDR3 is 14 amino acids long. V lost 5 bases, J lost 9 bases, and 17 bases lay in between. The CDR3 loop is CASSRRAGSGEQFF. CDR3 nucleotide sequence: TGTGCCAGCAGCCGACGCGCGGGTTCGGGTGAGCAGTTCTTC.

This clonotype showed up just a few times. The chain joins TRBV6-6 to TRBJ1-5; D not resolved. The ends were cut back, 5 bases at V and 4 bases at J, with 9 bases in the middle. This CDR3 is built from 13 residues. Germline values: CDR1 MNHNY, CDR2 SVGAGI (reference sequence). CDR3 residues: CASSRQINQPQHF. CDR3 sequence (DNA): TGTGCCAGCAGTAGGCAGATTAATCAGCCCCAGCATTTT.

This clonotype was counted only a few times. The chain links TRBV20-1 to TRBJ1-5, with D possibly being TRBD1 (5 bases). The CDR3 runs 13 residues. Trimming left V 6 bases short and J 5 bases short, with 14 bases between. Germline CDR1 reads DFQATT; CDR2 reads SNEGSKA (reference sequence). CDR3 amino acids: CSARSGYDQPQHF. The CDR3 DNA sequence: TGCAGTGCCCGGTCAGGGTACGATCAGCCCCAGCATTTT.

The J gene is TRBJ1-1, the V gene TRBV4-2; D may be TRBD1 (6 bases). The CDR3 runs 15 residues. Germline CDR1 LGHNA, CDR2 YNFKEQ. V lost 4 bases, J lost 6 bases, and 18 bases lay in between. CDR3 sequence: CASSPRGQLLSEAFF. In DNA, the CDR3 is TGTGCCAGCAGCCCCCGAGGACAGTTGCTTTCTGAAGCTTTCTTT.

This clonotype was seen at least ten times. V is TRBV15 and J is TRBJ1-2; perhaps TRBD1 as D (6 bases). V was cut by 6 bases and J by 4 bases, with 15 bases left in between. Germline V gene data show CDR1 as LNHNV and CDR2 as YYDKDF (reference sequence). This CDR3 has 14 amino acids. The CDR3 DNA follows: TGTGCCACCAGTCGGGGGGCGGAGATCTATGGCTACACCTTC. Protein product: CATSRGAEIYGYTF.

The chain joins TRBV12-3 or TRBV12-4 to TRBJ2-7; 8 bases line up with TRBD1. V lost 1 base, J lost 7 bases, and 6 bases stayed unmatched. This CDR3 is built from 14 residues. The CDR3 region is CASSLGQGLREQYF. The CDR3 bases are TGTGCCAGCAGTTTAGGACAGGGGCTTAGGGAGCAGTACTTC.

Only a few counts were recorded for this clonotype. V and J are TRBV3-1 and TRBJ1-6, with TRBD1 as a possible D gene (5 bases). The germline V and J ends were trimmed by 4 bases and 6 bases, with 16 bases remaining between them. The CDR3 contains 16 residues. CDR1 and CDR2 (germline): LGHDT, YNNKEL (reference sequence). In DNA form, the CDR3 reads TGTGCCAGCAGCCCTCATGAGCTTCAGGGTAATTCACCCCTCCACTTT. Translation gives CASSPHELQGNSPLHF.

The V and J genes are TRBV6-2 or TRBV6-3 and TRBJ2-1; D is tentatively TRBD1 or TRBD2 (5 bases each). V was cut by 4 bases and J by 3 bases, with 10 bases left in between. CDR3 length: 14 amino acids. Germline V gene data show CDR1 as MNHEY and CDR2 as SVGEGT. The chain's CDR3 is CASSSGAYYNEQFF. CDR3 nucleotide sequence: TGTGCCAGCAGTTCCGGGGCCTACTACAATGAGCAGTTCTTC.

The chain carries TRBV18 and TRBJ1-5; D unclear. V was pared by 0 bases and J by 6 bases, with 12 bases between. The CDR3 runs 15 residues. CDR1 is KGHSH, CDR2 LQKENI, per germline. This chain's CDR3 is CASSPPERDRQPQHF. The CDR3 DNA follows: TGTGCCAGCTCACCACCGGAAAGGGATCGTCAGCCCCAGCATTTT.

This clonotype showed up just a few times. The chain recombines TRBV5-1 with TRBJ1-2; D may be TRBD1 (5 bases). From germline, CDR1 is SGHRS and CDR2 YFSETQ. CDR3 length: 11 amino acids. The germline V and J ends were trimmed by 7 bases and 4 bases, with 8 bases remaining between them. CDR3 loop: CASWGVYGYTF. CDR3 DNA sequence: TGCGCCAGCTGGGGGGTCTATGGCTACACCTTC.

The CDR3 loop reads CASSESHSNQPQHF. Written as DNA, the CDR3 is TGTGCCAGCAGTGAAAGCCATAGCAATCAGCCCCAGCATTTT. This sequence joins TRBV2 and TRBJ1-5; no clear D gene. V lost 2 bases, J lost 0 bases, and 5 bases lay in between. The CDR3 has 14 amino acids. The V gene's germline CDR1 is SNHLY and CDR2 FYNNEI.

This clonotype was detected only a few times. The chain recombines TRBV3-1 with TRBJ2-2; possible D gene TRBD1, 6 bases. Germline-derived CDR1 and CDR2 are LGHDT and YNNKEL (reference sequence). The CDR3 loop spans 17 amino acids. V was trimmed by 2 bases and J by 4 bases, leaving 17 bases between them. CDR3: CASSQILGTGPTGELFF. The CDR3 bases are TGTGCCAGCAGCCAAATTTTGGGCACAGGGCCCACCGGGGAGCTGTTTTTT.